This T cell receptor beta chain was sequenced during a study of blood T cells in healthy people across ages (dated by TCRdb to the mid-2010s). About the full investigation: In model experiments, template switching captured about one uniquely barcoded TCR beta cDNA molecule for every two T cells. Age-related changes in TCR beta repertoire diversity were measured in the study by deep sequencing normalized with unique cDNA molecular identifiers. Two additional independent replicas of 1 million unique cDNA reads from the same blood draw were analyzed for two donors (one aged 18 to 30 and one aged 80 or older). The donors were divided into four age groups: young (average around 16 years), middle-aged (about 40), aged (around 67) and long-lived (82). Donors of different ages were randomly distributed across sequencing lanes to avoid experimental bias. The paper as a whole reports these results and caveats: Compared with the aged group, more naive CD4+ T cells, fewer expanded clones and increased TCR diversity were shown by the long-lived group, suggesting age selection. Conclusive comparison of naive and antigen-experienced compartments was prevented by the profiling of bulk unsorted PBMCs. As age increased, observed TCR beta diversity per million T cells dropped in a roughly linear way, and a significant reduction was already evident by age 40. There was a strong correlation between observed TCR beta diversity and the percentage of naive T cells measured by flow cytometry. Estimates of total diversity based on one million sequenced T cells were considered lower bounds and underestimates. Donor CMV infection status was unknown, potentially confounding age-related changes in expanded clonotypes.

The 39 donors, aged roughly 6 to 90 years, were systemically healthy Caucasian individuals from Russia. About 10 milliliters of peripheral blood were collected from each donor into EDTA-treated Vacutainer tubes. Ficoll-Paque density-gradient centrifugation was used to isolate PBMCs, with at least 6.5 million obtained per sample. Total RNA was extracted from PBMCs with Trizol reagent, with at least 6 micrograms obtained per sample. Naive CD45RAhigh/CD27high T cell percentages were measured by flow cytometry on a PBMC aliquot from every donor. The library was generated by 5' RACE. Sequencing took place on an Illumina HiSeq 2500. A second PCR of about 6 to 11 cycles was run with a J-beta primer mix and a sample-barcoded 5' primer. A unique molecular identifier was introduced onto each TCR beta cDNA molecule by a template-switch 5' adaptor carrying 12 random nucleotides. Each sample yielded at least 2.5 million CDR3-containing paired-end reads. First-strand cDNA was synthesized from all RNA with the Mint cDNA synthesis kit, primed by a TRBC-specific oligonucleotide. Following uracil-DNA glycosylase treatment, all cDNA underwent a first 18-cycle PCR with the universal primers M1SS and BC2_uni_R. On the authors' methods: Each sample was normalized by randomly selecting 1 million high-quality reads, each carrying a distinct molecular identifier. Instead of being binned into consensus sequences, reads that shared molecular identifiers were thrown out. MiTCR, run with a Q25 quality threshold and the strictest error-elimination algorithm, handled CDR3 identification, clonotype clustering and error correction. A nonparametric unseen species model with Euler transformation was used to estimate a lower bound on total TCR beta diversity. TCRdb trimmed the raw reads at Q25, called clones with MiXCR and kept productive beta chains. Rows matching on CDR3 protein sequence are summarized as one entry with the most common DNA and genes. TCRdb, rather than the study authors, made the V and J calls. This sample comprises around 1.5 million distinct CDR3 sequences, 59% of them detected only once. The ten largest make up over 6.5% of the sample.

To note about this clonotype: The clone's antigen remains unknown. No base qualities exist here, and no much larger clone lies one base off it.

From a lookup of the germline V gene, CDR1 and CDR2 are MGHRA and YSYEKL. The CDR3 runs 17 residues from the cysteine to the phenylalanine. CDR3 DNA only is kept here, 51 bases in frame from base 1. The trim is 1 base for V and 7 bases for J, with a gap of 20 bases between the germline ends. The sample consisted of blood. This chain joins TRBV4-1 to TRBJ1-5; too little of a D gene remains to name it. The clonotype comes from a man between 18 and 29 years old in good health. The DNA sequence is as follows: TGCGCCAGCAGCCAAGTCGAAGATGTGCGCAGATACCAGCCCCAGCATTTT. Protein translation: CASSQVEDVRRYQPQHF.